This T cell receptor beta chain stems from a study of shared clonotypes between healthy human individuals. Broader study findings: Sorted-subset sequencing was shown by rarefaction to be incomplete despite large depth.

CDR3 length equals 14 residues. The V and J ends lost 3 bases and 3 bases, in that order; junction bases with no gene match: 2. Germline V gene lookup returns CDR1 KGHSH and CDR2 LQKENI. As to this clone: Its antigen is not identified. The same CDR3 arises from other DNA sequences in this sample as well.

Generated by immunoSEQ multiplex PCR, the TCRdb table keeps only in-frame clones and is missing some. The sample lists fewer than 1.8 million clones, about 98.5% occurring once. The sequenced material came from naive CD4+ T cells sorted from blood. Subset of the sample: CD45RA+ positively selected. The V and J genes are TRBV18 and TRBJ1-1; TRBD1 matches 9 bases. This receptor was identified in a man aged 25-45 years in good health. This CDR3 reads CASSPTGGDTEAFF. The CDR3 DNA reads TGTGCCAGCTCACCGACAGGGGGTGACACTGAAGCTTTCTTT.